Listed below are T cell receptor beta chains from one sample, sequenced in a study of CD8 T cells in ankylosing spondylitis. TCRdb re-analysed the 5' RACE reads in MiXCR, keeping a single row per CDR3 protein. In the table there are approximately 440,000 distinct CDR3 sequences, roughly 18% of which are singletons. What was sequenced was blood, either unsorted or a sorted T cell fraction (not recorded which). All receptors come from a male donor with ankylosing spondylitis. Each CDR3 is given with its conserved first and last residue. A D gene is named only where the DNA matches it firmly. Some rows mark clone size as missing; the rest say once, few, many or name a class of expanded clone.

TRBJ2-7	NA	TRBV2	NA	TGTGCCAGCAGTGGGCAGGGCAACGAGCAGTACTTC	CASSGQGNEQYF
TRBJ2-4	TRBD2	TRBV4-2	many	TGTGCCAGCAGCCAAGATTGGCTAGCGGGAGCCAAAAACATTCAGTACTTC	CASSQDWLAGAKNIQYF
TRBJ1-6	NA	TRBV7-9	NA	TGTGCCAGCAGCTTTGAGGGGCGGGGGTCACCCCTCCACTTT	CASSFEGRGSPLHF
TRBJ1-5	NA	TRBV6-2/TRBV6-3	NA	TGTGCCAGCAGTTACTCGATCCCCCGAGTTCAGCCCCAGCATTTT	CASSYSIPRVQPQHF
TRBJ2-1	NA	TRBV5-1	NA	TGCGCCAGCAGCGATGGGACGGTCCTGGGCAATGAGCAGTTCTTC	CASSDGTVLGNEQFF
TRBJ2-7	NA	TRBV20-1	few	TGCAGTGCTCTAGAGATCAGGGGACCCAACTACGAGCAGTACTTC	CSALEIRGPNYEQYF
TRBJ1-6	NA	TRBV7-6	NA	TGTGCCAGCAGCTTAGGGGTTGGGAGAGGCTCACCCCTCCACTTT	CASSLGVGRGSPLHF
TRBJ2-7	NA	TRBV7-2	few	TGTGCCAGCAGGGCGGGCGAGAGCTCCTACGAGCAGTACTTC	CASRAGESSYEQYF
TRBJ2-2	NA	TRBV12-3/TRBV12-4	NA	TGTGCCAGCACGCCCGTTCGAGGGGTGAACACCGGGGAGCTGTTTTTT	CASTPVRGVNTGELFF
TRBJ2-3	TRBD2	TRBV9	few	TGTGCCAGCAGCGCCGGGACTACCGCATTCACAGATACGCAGTATTTT	CASSAGTTAFTDTQYF
TRBJ1-4	NA	TRBV20-1	few	TGCAGTGCTAGACGTGGAGTCGCAACTAATGAAAAACTGTTTTTT	CSARRGVATNEKLFF
TRBJ2-3	TRBD2	TRBV2	few	TGTGCCAGCCTTAGCGGGAGGGCCGGAGATACGCAGTATTTT	CASLSGRAGDTQYF
TRBJ2-5	TRBD2	TRBV7-2	NA	TGTGCCAGCAGCTATTCTAGCGGGGGGGCTCAAGAGACCCAGTACTTC	CASSYSSGGAQETQYF
TRBJ1-1	TRBD1	TRBV10-3	NA	TGTGCCATCAGTGAACAGACAGGGAGCAACACTGAAGCTTTCTTT	CAISEQTGSNTEAFF
TRBJ2-2	NA	TRBV20-1	few	TGCAGTGCTAGAGATGGGCCTCAGGGACCCGGGGAGCTGTTTTTT	CSARDGPQGPGELFF
TRBJ2-1	NA	TRBV12-3/TRBV12-4	NA	TGTGCCACCCTCCGGGACTCCTACAATGAGCAGTTCTTC	CATLRDSYNEQFF
TRBJ2-6	NA	TRBV14	NA	TGTGCCAGCAGCCAAGATGGGACTCGGACAACCTCTGGGGCCAACGTCCTGACTTTC	CASSQDGTRTTSGANVLTF
TRBJ1-1	NA	TRBV5-5	few	TGTGCCAGCAGCCCGAGAGCAGGACGGGACACTGAAGCTTTCTTT	CASSPRAGRDTEAFF
TRBJ2-1	TRBD2	TRBV12-3/TRBV12-4	NA	TGTGCCAGCAGTCACGGGACTAGGCGGGGATCCTACAATGAGCAGTTCTTC	CASSHGTRRGSYNEQFF
TRBJ2-6	NA	TRBV24-1	NA	TGTGCCACCAGTATCTCTGGGGCCAACGTCCTGACTTTC	CATSISGANVLTF
TRBJ2-4	TRBD1	TRBV5-1	NA	TGCGCCAGCAGCAGAGTGGGACAGGGGGACATTCAGTACTTC	CASSRVGQGDIQYF
TRBJ2-2	NA	TRBV28	few	TGTGCCAGCAGTTTTTCTCCGAACACCGGGGAGCTGTTTTTT	CASSFSPNTGELFF
TRBJ1-2	NA	TRBV6-1	few	TGTGCCAGCACCCTCCCGGGGAACTATGGCTACACCTTC	CASTLPGNYGYTF
TRBJ2-1	NA	TRBV9	few	TGTGCCAGTTCCCTCCGGGACTTCCCATACAATGAGCAGTTCTTC	CASSLRDFPYNEQFF
TRBJ2-1	NA	TRBV2	few	TGTGCCAGCAGTGACTTAAACTACAATGAGCAGTTCTTC	CASSDLNYNEQFF
TRBJ1-1	NA	TRBV20-1	NA	TGCAGTGCTAGCGAAAACAGTGAAGCTTTCTTT	CSASENSEAFF
TRBJ1-1	NA	TRBV6-1	NA	TGTGCCAGCAGTGAAGGTTGGGGAACTGAAGCTTTCTTT	CASSEGWGTEAFF
TRBJ1-2	NA	TRBV4-3	NA	TGCGCCAGCAGCCCCTGGCCCTCGGGGGGCTACACCTTC	CASSPWPSGGYTF
TRBJ2-7	NA	TRBV5-1	many	TGCGCCAGCAGCTTAGTCAGAAGCTACGAGCAGTACTTC	CASSLVRSYEQYF
TRBJ2-7	NA	TRBV4-2	NA	TGTGCCAGCAGCCCCTTAGAGGTTTCCGAGGACTCCTACGAGCAGTACTTC	CASSPLEVSEDSYEQYF
TRBJ1-2	NA	TRBV12-3/TRBV12-4	few	TGTGCCAGCAGTTCCCATACGACAGTCAACTCCTATGGCTACACCTTC	CASSSHTTVNSYGYTF
TRBJ2-7	TRBD1	TRBV6-1	NA	TGTGCCAGCAGTCTCGGACAGGGTACTGCTCGTGAGCAGTACTTC	CASSLGQGTAREQYF
TRBJ1-2	TRBD1	TRBV5-4	NA	TGTGCCAGCAGCCCGACTCAGGGACAGGTCTATGGCTACACCTTC	CASSPTQGQVYGYTF
TRBJ1-5	NA	TRBV10-3	many	TGTGCCATCAGTGAGGTAGAGGCTGGGGTGGATCAGCCCCAGCATTTT	CAISEVEAGVDQPQHF
TRBJ1-1	NA	TRBV5-1	NA	TGCGCCAGCAGCTCCGCGGCAGGTCCGAACACTGAAGCTTTCTTT	CASSSAAGPNTEAFF
TRBJ2-2	NA	TRBV12-5	few	TGTGCTAGTGGCCGTCCCGGGACGGCGTCACTAACGAACACCGGGGAGCTGTTTTTT	CASGRPGTASLTNTGELFF
TRBJ1-1	NA	TRBV7-9	NA	TGTGCCAGCAGCTCACACCACAGACTTACGAACACTGAAGCTTTCTTT	CASSSHHRLTNTEAFF
TRBJ2-1	NA	TRBV7-2	few	TGTGCCAGCAGCTTATCTTGGCTTGAGCAGTTCTTC	CASSLSWLEQFF
TRBJ2-3	NA	TRBV29-1	NA	TGCAGCGTTGGGGACCTCACAGATACGCAGTATTTT	CSVGDLTDTQYF
TRBJ2-1	NA	TRBV28	NA	TGTGCCAGCAGGATACAAGGGGGCGGGGGAAGCAATGAGCAGTTCTTC	CASRIQGGGGSNEQFF
TRBJ1-2	NA	TRBV29-1	NA	TGCAGCGTCTTCCAGACAGGCGACTATGGCTACACCTTC	CSVFQTGDYGYTF
TRBJ2-3	TRBD1	TRBV19	once	TGTGCCAGTGCCGGGACAGGCCGTGGGGATACGCAGTATTTT	CASAGTGRGDTQYF
TRBJ2-1	NA	TRBV27	few	TGTGCCAGCAACATCAAACGGGCCTCATCACCTCAGTTCTTC	CASNIKRASSPQFF
TRBJ2-5	NA	TRBV5-1	many	TGCGCCAGCAGCCCCACAGCGACTCAAGAGACCCAGTACTTC	CASSPTATQETQYF
TRBJ1-6	NA	TRBV12-3/TRBV12-4	many	TGTGCCAGCAGTTTTGGGGGGTCGTCCTATAATTCACCCCTCCACTTT	CASSFGGSSYNSPLHF